The 14 T cell receptor beta chains below come from one sample, sequenced in a study of cytomegalovirus exposure and HLA in healthy donors. The PCR was carried out with 60 Vbeta primers and 13 Jbeta primers. Method: immunoSEQ multiplex PCR; TCRdb's copy keeps in-frame clones and lacks some. Of 150,000 or so clones in the sample, roughly 72% were seen once. Source material: PBMCs. The receptors here all came from a man aged 35 to 55 in good health and CMV-seronegative.

J is TRBJ2-7 and V is TRBV19; 8 bases are shared with TRBD1. This CDR3 contains 12 residues. V dropped 10 bases and J dropped 2; count of bases not matched to a gene: 4. CDR1 and CDR2 (germline): LNHDA, SQIVND (reference sequence). The chain's CDR3 is CATGQGPYEQYF. The CDR3 DNA reads as TGTGCCACCGGACAGGGCCCCTACGAGCAGTACTTC. The variable domain in full, completed from reference TRBV19 and TRBJ2-7, reads DGGITQSPKYLFRKEGQNVTLSCEQNLNHDAMYWYRQDPGQGLRLIYYSQIVNDFQKGDIAEGYSVSREKKESFPLTVTSAQKNPTAFYLCATGQGPYEQYFGPGTRLTVT.

This clone was seen a single time. One junction end does not reproduce the germline sequence, and a read error may be involved. Other nucleotide sequences from this sample produce the same CDR3. This chain joins TRBV27 and TRBJ1-1, with 10 bases lining up with TRBD1. In germline, CDR1 is MNHEY, CDR2 SMNVEV (reference sequence). This CDR3 spans 17 amino acids. The CDR3 protein is CASKLLGQGRVDTEAFF. In nucleotides, the CDR3 is TGTGCCAGCAAATTACTGGGACAGGGGAGGGTGGACACTGAAGCCTTCTTT.

V and J are TRBV25-1 and TRBJ2-5; the match to TRBD2 covers 9 bases. The germline CDR1 and CDR2 sequences are MGHDK and SYGVNS. The length of the CDR3 is 14 residues. With V trimmed by 4 bases and J by 7 bases, 7 bases remained unmatched. The CDR3 DNA sequence: TGTGCCAGCAGTGTTGCGGGGGGGCGGGCGACCCAGTACTTC. Residues: CASSVAGGRATQYF.

This chain uses TRBV19 with TRBJ1-1, with a tentative D call TRBD1 (6 bases). Germline V gene data show CDR1 as LNHDA and CDR2 as SQIVND (reference sequence). This CDR3 comprises 13 residues. The V gene lost 5 bases and the J gene lost 1 base, with 8 bases spanning the gap. The DNA of the CDR3 is TGTGCCAGTAGTCAGGACAGGAACACTGAAGCTTTCTTT. This encodes CASSQDRNTEAFF.

The rearrangement uses TRBV5-8 and TRBJ1-2; no firm D call. The CDR3 totals 12 residues. The V and J ends lost 2 bases and 8 bases respectively, with 10 bases between them. Germline V gives CDR1 SGHTS, CDR2 YDEGEE. The CDR3 coding sequence is TGTGCCAGCAGCTTTTGGGCCCGCGGCTACACCTTC. Translated: CASSFWARGYTF.

In its sample, this clone was seen once. This sequence joins TRBV30 and TRBJ2-1; 12 bases line up with TRBD2. Germline CDR1 reads GTSNPN; CDR2 reads SVGIG (reference sequence). The CDR3 length is 16 residues. V was pared by 2 bases and J by 8 bases, with 10 bases of the junction left unmatched. The CDR3 sequence: CAWSLALAGGPDEQFF. In DNA, the CDR3 is TGTGCCTGGAGTCTGGCTCTAGCGGGAGGGCCCGATGAGCAGTTCTTC.

This chain joins TRBV6-1 and TRBJ1-1, with D perhaps TRBD1 (6 bases). Germline V gene lookup returns CDR1 MNHNS and CDR2 SASEGT. Between the trimmed V and J ends, which lost 2 bases and 3 bases, there was a span of 10 bases. The CDR3 consists of 14 residues. The CDR3 sequence is CASSEQGSDTEAFF. Here the CDR3 DNA reads TGTGCCAGCAGTGAACAGGGGAGCGACACTGAAGCTTTCTTT.

This chain links TRBV28 with TRBJ1-3, with D possibly being TRBD1 (6 bases). The germline V gene has CDR1 MDHEN and CDR2 SYDVKM. Trimming took off 7 bases at V and 1 base at J, with 17 bases between the two ends. The CDR3 contains 16 residues. CDR3 sequence reads: CASTLYGQGSGNTIYF. CDR3 DNA: TGTGCCAGCACCCTCTACGGGCAGGGGTCTGGAAACACCATATATTTT.

The genes are TRBV14 and TRBJ1-1; D is unresolved. Deletions cut 4 bases from V and 3 bases from J, with 6 bases between. Germline V gene lookup returns CDR1 SGHDN and CDR2 FVKESK. This CDR3 region has 12 residues. The CDR3, as DNA: TGTGCCAGCAGCCGAGGGTACACTGAAGCTTTCTTT. Residues: CASSRGYTEAFF. The full variable domain, in which reference TRBV14 and TRBJ1-1 provide the parts outside the CDR3, is EAGVTQFPSHSVIEKGQTVTLRCDPISGHDNLYWYRRVMGKEIKFLLHFVKESKQDESGMPNNRFLAERTGGTYSTLKVQPAELEDSGVYFCASSRGYTEAFFGQGTRLTVV.

Worth noting for this clone: The sample has other DNA sequences that encode this CDR3 too. CDR3 loop: CASSQAGLNQPQHF. The CDR3 bases are TGTGCCAGCTCACAGGCAGGGCTTAACCAGCCCCAGCATTTT. The V call is TRBV18, the J call TRBJ1-5, with a tentative D call TRBD1 (5 bases). CDR1 is KGHSH and CDR2 is LQKENI in the germline V gene. Trimming took off 4 bases at V and 7 bases at J, with 14 bases between the two ends. CDR3 size: 14 residues.

V usage is TRBV5-1 and J usage is TRBJ1-2; D unresolved. The CDR3 extends over 13 amino acids. From germline, CDR1 is SGHRS and CDR2 YFSETQ. Trimming cost V 5 bases and J 8 bases, with 16 bases left between them. The CDR3 sequence is CASRPDLERGYTF. Here the CDR3 DNA reads TGCGCCAGCAGACCTGACCTAGAAAGGGGCTACACCTTC.

V is TRBV28 and J is TRBJ1-5; D uncertain. Germline assignment: CDR1 MDHEN and CDR2 SYDVKM. Trimming stripped 7 bases from V and 4 bases from J, with 11 bases between. This CDR3 spans 13 amino acids. CDR3: CASTLPGNQPQHF. The CDR3 nucleotides are TGTGCCAGCACCCTCCCCGGGAATCAGCCCCAGCATTTT.

The chain has TRBV7-3 and TRBJ2-3; possibly TRBD2 for D (5 bases). V shed 0 bases and J shed 2 bases, with 15 bases lying between them. The germline V gene has CDR1 SGHTA and CDR2 FQGTGA. The CDR3 totals 17 residues. For the CDR3, the DNA is TGTGCCAGCAGCTTAACCATGAGTATACTAGACACAGATACGCAGTATTTT. This translates into CASSLTMSILDTDTQYF.

This chain uses TRBV15 with TRBJ1-4; 9 bases fit TRBD1. CDR3 size: 16 residues. The V segment lost 2 bases and the J segment 8 bases; nucleotides outside the gene matches: 9. Germline-derived CDR1 and CDR2 are LNHNV and YYDKDF (reference sequence). For the CDR3, the DNA is TGTGCCACCAGCAGATTTCGGACAGGGGCAACCGAAAAACTGTTTTTT. Protein sequence: CATSRFRTGATEKLFF.